The 27 T cell receptor beta chains below come from one sample, sequenced in a study of T cells in Graves' hyperthyroidism and ophthalmopathy. Authors of the study amplified TCR beta CDR3 regions from RNA transcripts. RT-PCR in the first round (using the HTBI primer set) targeted the TCR CDR3. One entry per CDR3 protein results from TCRdb running MiXCR on the multiplex PCR reads. The sample yields tens of thousands of distinct CDR3 sequences, 50% to 55% seen once. The sequencing input was blood. Every receptor here comes from a man aged 40-49 years with Graves' ophthalmopathy.

The chain uses TRBV9 and TRBJ2-2; D gene uncertain. V was shortened by 0 bases and J by 8 bases, with 5 bases between the two germline ends. The CDR3 length is 12 residues. Germline CDR1 is SGDLS and CDR2 is YYNGEE. The DNA of the CDR3 is TGTGCCAGCAGCGTAGGCCCAGGGGAGCTGTTTTTT. It is translated as CASSVGPGELFF. The full variable domain, rest sourced from reference TRBV9 and TRBJ2-2, is DSGVTQTPKHLITATGQRVTLRCSPRSGDLSVYWYQQSLDQGLQFLIQYYNGEERAKGNILERFSAQQFPDLHSELNLSSLELGDSALYFCASSVGPGELFFGEGSRLTVL.

This clonotype was counted at least ten times. The chain is built from TRBV5-1 and TRBJ2-3, with D perhaps TRBD1 (5 bases). Per the germline V gene, CDR1 is SGHRS and CDR2 is YFSETQ. Between the trimmed V and J ends, which lost 5 bases and 5 bases, there was a span of 15 bases. The CDR3 loop spans 14 amino acids. CDR3 coding DNA: TGCGCCAGCAGATTTACGCAGGGCGGAGATACGCAGTATTTT. It codes for CASRFTQGGDTQYF.

This clonotype was observed at least ten times. The chain combines TRBV7-8 with TRBJ2-1, with a tentative D call TRBD1 (5 bases). With 5 bases removed from V and 7 bases from J, the gap between germline ends came to 15 bases. Germline V CDR1 and CDR2: SGHVS, FQNEAQ. The CDR3 is made up of 14 amino acids. CDR3 loop: CASSLVGPGNEQFF. The CDR3 DNA reads as TGTGCCAGCAGCCTGGTGGGGCCCGGTAATGAGCAGTTCTTC.

This clonotype showed up many times. The J gene is TRBJ2-7, the V gene TRBV30, with 10 nucleotides matching TRBD1. This CDR3 has 11 residues. V trimming: 3 bases; J trimming: 13 bases; junction bases outside the gene matches: 6. Germline values: CDR1 GTSNPN, CDR2 SVGIG (reference sequence). CDR3 region: CAWSVRDRGYF. The CDR3 DNA follows: TGTGCCTGGAGCGTTAGGGACAGGGGCTACTTC.

The rearrangement uses TRBV12-3 or TRBV12-4 and TRBJ1-2; D uncertain. The CDR3 has 11 amino acids. V gave up 5 bases and J gave up 3 bases, with 4 bases separating them. CDR3 nucleotides: TGTGCCAGCAGTCCCGACTATGGCTACACCTTC. It translates to CASSPDYGYTF.

This clonotype was counted many times. V is TRBV12-3 or TRBV12-4 and J is TRBJ2-1, with D unresolved. The CDR3 runs to 12 residues. Trimming removed 6 bases from V and 9 bases from J, with 12 bases in between. The CDR3 DNA is TGTGCCAGCAGATGGGAAGCGAGTGAGCAGTTCTTC. Translation: CASRWEASEQFF.

The table lists this clonotype with many counts. This chain connects TRBV6-5 to TRBJ2-5; 10 bases fit TRBD1. The CDR3 runs 15 residues. The ends lost 6 bases at V and 2 bases at J; junction bases unmatched: 6. Germline V gene lookup returns CDR1 MNHEY and CDR2 SVGAGI. CDR3 DNA: TGTGCCAGCAGCCCCGGACAGGGGGGGCAAGAGACCCAGTACTTC. It codes for CASSPGQGGQETQYF.

This clonotype was recorded at least ten times. This chain links TRBV14 with TRBJ1-4; tentatively, D is TRBD1 (5 bases). The CDR3 covers 14 residues. From germline, CDR1 is SGHDN and CDR2 FVKESK. V was cut by 10 bases and J by 3 bases, with 15 bases left in between. The CDR3 sequence is CATGVGDSNEKLFF. The CDR3 nucleotides are TGTGCCACTGGGGTAGGGGATTCTAATGAAAAACTGTTTTTT.

The CDR3 region has the DNA TGTGCCAGCAGCAACCGGGACTTTTATGGTGGCTACACCTTC. It specifies CASSNRDFYGGYTF. The rearrangement joins TRBV9 to TRBJ1-2, with D tentatively TRBD1 (5 bases). Germline V CDR1 and CDR2: SGDLS, YYNGEE. This CDR3 has 14 amino acids. Trimming left V 4 bases short and J 7 bases short, with 17 bases between.

This chain connects TRBV24-1 to TRBJ2-1, with TRBD2 matching over 7 bases. With 1 base clipped from V and 5 bases from J, the junction kept 4 bases outside the gene matches. Germline values: CDR1 KGHDR, CDR2 SFDVKD. The CDR3 is 15 residues long. Here the CDR3 reads CATSDFRDYNNEQFF. Here the CDR3 DNA reads TGTGCCACCAGTGATTTTCGGGACTACAACAATGAGCAGTTCTTC.

The J gene is TRBJ1-3, the V gene TRBV20-1, with a possible D match to TRBD1 (6 bases). V was cut by 7 bases and J by 7 bases, with 17 bases left in between. Germline V lookup: CDR1 DFQATT, CDR2 SNEGSKA (reference sequence). This CDR3 has 13 residues. CDR3 loop: CSVRDAGANTIYF. Here the CDR3 DNA reads TGCAGTGTCAGAGACGCAGGGGCTAACACCATATATTTT.

This clonotype was picked up many times. J is TRBJ2-1 and V is TRBV7-8, with 8 bases that match TRBD2. Germline V gives CDR1 SGHVS, CDR2 FQNEAQ. CDR3 length: 15 residues. With V trimmed by 7 bases and J by 9 bases, 14 bases remained unmatched. The chain's CDR3 is CASKPGLGTGVEQFF. CDR3 coding DNA: TGTGCCAGCAAACCGGGACTAGGGACCGGGGTTGAGCAGTTCTTC.

This clonotype is medium-sized within its sample. This chain uses TRBV19 with TRBJ2-7; tentative D call: TRBD2 (6 bases). The CDR3 length is 15 residues. Trimming shortened V by 5 bases and J by 6 bases, and 20 bases separated the two germline ends. Germline V gene lookup returns CDR1 LNHDA and CDR2 SQIVND (reference sequence). CDR3 sequence reads: CASSFVGGQRGEQYF. CDR3 coding DNA: TGTGCCAGTAGTTTCGTAGGAGGGCAGCGAGGCGAGCAGTACTTC.

For this clonotype: This is likely a read error, given that the CDR3 carries no conserved phenylalanine or tryptophan at its end. The chain recombines TRBV7-2 with TRBJ1-5; D not certain. Trimming left V 6 bases short and J 5 bases short, with 20 bases between. Germline loops: CDR1 SGHTA, CDR2 FQGNSA. This CDR3 region has 16 residues. The CDR3, as DNA: TGTGCCAGCAGGTTTGGCCATGAACGGAGGGATCAGCCCCAGCATTCT. Protein product: CASRFGHERRDQPQHS.

This clonotype was counted ten times or more. CDR3 protein: CSARDWGTGDEQYF. The DNA of the CDR3 is TGCAGTGCTAGAGATTGGGGAACCGGGGACGAGCAGTACTTC. V gene TRBV20-1 combines with J gene TRBJ2-7; possible D gene TRBD2, 5 bases. Germline assignment: CDR1 DFQATT and CDR2 SNEGSKA (reference sequence). CDR3 length: 14 residues. The V end lost 0 bases, the J end lost 5 bases, and 14 bases lay between the germline ends.

With regard to this clonotype: Here the CDR3 omits its conserved ending phenylalanine or tryptophan, so a read error is the likely source. The CDR3 DNA sequence: TGTGCCAGCAGTTGGACTAGCGGTCCCTCCTACGAGCAGTACCTC. Amino acids: CASSWTSGPSYEQYL. J is TRBJ2-7 and V is TRBV12-3 or TRBV12-4; 10 bases line up with TRBD2. The CDR3 runs 15 residues. Trimming took 4 bases from V and 0 from J; bases not matched to a gene: 3.

A single count supports this clonotype. A much larger clone lies a single base off, so this may be a read error. The gene calls are TRBV6-5 and TRBJ2-3, with D unresolved. Germline values: CDR1 MNHEY, CDR2 SVGAGI. CDR3 length equals 12 residues. The CDR3 sequence: CASSLNSDTQCF. Written as DNA, the CDR3 is TGTGCCAGCAGTTTAAATTCGGATACGCAGTGTTTT.

The genes are TRBV19 and TRBJ1-1; maybe TRBD1 (6 bases). Deletions cut 7 bases from V and 3 bases from J, with 18 bases between. CDR1 LNHDA and CDR2 SQIVND come from the germline V gene (reference sequence). CDR3 length: 15 residues. Here the CDR3 DNA reads TGTGCCAGTACCACCAGGGGAGTGACGTACACTGAAGCTTTCTTT. It translates to CASTTRGVTYTEAFF.

Within the sample, this clonotype is medium-sized. This chain links TRBV7-2 with TRBJ2-7; no clear D. Per germline, CDR1 SGHTA and CDR2 FQGNSA. This CDR3 is 14 amino acids long. The V gene lost 4 bases and the J gene lost 0 bases, with 10 bases spanning the gap. The CDR3: CASSSDFSSYEQYF. The CDR3 DNA reads as TGTGCCAGCAGCTCCGACTTTAGCTCCTACGAGCAGTACTTC.

This clonotype was seen at least ten times. The V gene is TRBV19, the J gene TRBJ2-6; possible D gene TRBD2, 5 bases. Germline values: CDR1 LNHDA, CDR2 SQIVND (reference sequence). The CDR3 sequence is 16 residues long. Trimming took off 3 bases at V and 2 bases at J, with 11 bases between the two ends. As DNA, the CDR3 is TGTGCCAGTAGTATCTCGGGAATACCTGGGGCCAACGTCCTGACTTTC. It codes for CASSISGIPGANVLTF.

This clonotype was recorded many times. The chain combines TRBV28 with TRBJ1-3; no clear D. Germline lookup yields CDR1 MDHEN and CDR2 SYDVKM. V dropped 4 bases and J dropped 3 bases, with 7 bases sitting between them. The CDR3 loop spans 13 amino acids. The CDR3 DNA is TGTGCCAGCAGTTCCATTAGTGGAAACACCATATATTTT. This translates into CASSSISGNTIYF.

This clonotype appeared many times. The chain links TRBV7-8 to TRBJ1-5; 8 bases fit TRBD1. V trimming: 4 bases; J trimming: 1 base; junction bases outside the gene matches: 6. In germline, CDR1 is SGHVS, CDR2 FQNEAQ. This CDR3 has 16 amino acids. The CDR3 reads CASSSGQGGSNQPQHF. The CDR3 DNA reads TGTGCCAGCAGCTCCGGACAGGGCGGCAGCAATCAGCCCCAGCATTTT.

This clonotype was observed once. This chain connects TRBV11-2 to TRBJ2-7, with unresolved D. V dropped 1 base and J dropped 0 bases, with 4 bases sitting between them. There are 13 residues in the CDR3. Germline CDR1 and CDR2: SGHAT and FQNNGV. For the CDR3, the DNA is TGTGCCAGCAGCTTAGTTGACTCCTACGAGCAGTACTTC. Translation: CASSLVDSYEQYF.

This clonotype occurred many times. V and J are TRBV6-2 or TRBV6-3 and TRBJ2-1; TRBD2 matches at 12 bases. The germline gives CDR1 MNHEY, CDR2 SVGEGT. CDR3 length: 13 residues. Trimming at V came to 8 bases and at J to 7 bases, leaving 3 bases not matched to a gene. The CDR3 DNA sequence: TGTGCCAGCCGACTAGCGGGAGTTAATGAGCAGTTCTTC. Protein: CASRLAGVNEQFF.

This rearrangement joins TRBV20-1 to TRBJ2-5; D unresolved. The CDR3 is 12 residues long. V was trimmed by 1 base and J by 2 bases, leaving 5 bases between them. Germline CDR1 reads DFQATT; CDR2 reads SNEGSKA (reference sequence). CDR3 nucleotide sequence: TGCAGTGCTAGAGCCGGACAAGAGACCCAGTACTTC. Encoded protein: CSARAGQETQYF.

This clonotype was recorded many times. V usage is TRBV5-1 and J usage is TRBJ2-7, with D perhaps matching TRBD1 (7 bases). The CDR3 has 14 residues. The V and J ends lost 4 bases and 0 bases respectively, with 11 bases between them. CDR1 SGHRS and CDR2 YFSETQ come from the germline V gene. The CDR3 DNA sequence: TGCGCCAGCAGCGCGGGACAGCACTCCTACGAGCAGTACTTC. This sequence encodes CASSAGQHSYEQYF. Supplemented by reference TRBV5-1 and TRBJ2-7, the full variable domain reads KAGVTQTPRYLIKTRGQQVTLSCSPISGHRSVSWYQQTPGQGLQFLFEYFSETQRNKGNFPGRFSGRQFSNSRSEMNVSTLELGDSALYLCASSAGQHSYEQYFGPGTRLTVT.

In this sample, this clonotype turned up a few times. The chain has TRBV18 and TRBJ1-3; D perhaps matches TRBD1 (6 bases). In germline, CDR1 is KGHSH, CDR2 LQKENI. Deletions cut 3 bases from V and 2 bases from J, with 14 bases between. This CDR3 comprises 16 residues. In nucleotides, the CDR3 is TGTGCCAGCTCACCCCAAGCAGGGGATACTGGAAACACCATATATTTT. This sequence encodes CASSPQAGDTGNTIYF.